Ten or more counts support the clone carrying this TCR beta chain. No antigen is known for it. Individual cDNA molecules each received unique molecular identifiers attached to them. One entry per CDR3 protein, called by TCRdb with MiXCR from the 5' RACE reads. The table has 30,000 to 35,000 distinct CDR3 sequences, about 4.7% seen once; the top ten hold approximately 8%. These data come from a study of early T cells in non-severe SARS-CoV-2 infection. Regarding the study as a whole: Anti-spike CD8 responses were favored by VDJdb matching, which missed private and CD4 specificities.

Sequencing was performed on whole blood. This TCR derives from an adult who was a healthcare worker with PCR-confirmed SARS-CoV-2 infection or an uninfected control (not recorded which).

In DNA, the CDR3 is TGTGCCAGCAGCTTAGCGCCCAAGCAGACCCAAGAGACCCAGTACTTC. Amino acid sequence: CASSLAPKQTQETQYF. The chain links TRBV7-8 to TRBJ2-5; D is ambiguous. Germline CDR1 is SGHVS and CDR2 is FQNEAQ. The CDR3 totals 16 residues. V lost 0 bases and J lost 1, with 12 bases in between.